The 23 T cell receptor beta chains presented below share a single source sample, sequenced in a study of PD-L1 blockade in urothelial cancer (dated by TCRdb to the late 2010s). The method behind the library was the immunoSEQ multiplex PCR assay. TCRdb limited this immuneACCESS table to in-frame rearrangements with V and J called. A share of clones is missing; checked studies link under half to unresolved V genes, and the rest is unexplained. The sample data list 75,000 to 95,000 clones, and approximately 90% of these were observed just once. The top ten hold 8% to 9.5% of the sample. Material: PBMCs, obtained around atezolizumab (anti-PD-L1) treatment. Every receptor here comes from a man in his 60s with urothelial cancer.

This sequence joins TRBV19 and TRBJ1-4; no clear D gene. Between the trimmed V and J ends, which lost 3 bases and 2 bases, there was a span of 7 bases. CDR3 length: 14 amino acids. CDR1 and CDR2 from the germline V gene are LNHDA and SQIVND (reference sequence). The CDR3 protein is CASSIRATNEKLFF. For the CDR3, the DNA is TGTGCCAGTAGTATTAGAGCGACTAATGAAAAACTGTTTTTT.

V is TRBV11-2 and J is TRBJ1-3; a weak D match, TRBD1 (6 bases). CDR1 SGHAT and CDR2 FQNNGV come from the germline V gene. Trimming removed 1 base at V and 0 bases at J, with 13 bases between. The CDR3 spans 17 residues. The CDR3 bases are TGTGCCAGCAGCTTAGGGGACACCAGAAGCTCTGGAAACACCATATATTTT. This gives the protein CASSLGDTRSSGNTIYF. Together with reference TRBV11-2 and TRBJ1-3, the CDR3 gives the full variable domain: EAGVAQSPRYKIIEKRQSVAFWCNPISGHATLYWYQQILGQGPKLLIQFQNNGVVDDSQLPKDRFSAERLKGVDSTLKIQPAKLEDSAVYLCASSLGDTRSSGNTIYFGEGSWLTVV.

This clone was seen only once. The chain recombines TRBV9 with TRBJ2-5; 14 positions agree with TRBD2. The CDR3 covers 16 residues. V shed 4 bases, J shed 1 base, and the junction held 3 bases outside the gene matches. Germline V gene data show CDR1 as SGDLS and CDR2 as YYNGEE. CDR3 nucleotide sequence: TGTGCCAGCAGCCCGGGGACTAGCGGGGGCCAAGAGACCCAGTACTTC. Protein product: CASSPGTSGGQETQYF.

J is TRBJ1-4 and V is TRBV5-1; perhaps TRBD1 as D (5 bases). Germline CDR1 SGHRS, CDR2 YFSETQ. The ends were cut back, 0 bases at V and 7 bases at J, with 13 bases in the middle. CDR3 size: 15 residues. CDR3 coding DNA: TGCGCCAGCAGCTTGGGGGCAGGGAGGGTTGAAAAACTGTTTTTT. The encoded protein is CASSLGAGRVEKLFF.

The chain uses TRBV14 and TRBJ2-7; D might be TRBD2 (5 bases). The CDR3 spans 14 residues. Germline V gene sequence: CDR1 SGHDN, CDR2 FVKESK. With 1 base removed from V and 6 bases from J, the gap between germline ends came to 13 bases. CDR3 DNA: TGTGCCAGCAGCCAAGCATTCTCCGGAGGCGAGCAGTACTTC. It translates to CASSQAFSGGEQYF.

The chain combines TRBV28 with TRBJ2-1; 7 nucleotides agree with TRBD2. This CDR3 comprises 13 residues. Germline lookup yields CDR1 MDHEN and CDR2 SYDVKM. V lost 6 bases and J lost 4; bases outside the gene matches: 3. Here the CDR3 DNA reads TGTGCCAGCAGGAGGGGAGGGTACAATGAGCAGTTCTTC. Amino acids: CASRRGGYNEQFF.

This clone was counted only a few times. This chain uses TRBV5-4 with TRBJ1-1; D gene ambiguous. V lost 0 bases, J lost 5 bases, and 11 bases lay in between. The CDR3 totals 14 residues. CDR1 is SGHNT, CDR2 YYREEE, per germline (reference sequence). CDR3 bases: TGTGCCAGCAGCTTGGCCGGAGCAAGGACTGAAGCTTTCTTT. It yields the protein CASSLAGARTEAFF.

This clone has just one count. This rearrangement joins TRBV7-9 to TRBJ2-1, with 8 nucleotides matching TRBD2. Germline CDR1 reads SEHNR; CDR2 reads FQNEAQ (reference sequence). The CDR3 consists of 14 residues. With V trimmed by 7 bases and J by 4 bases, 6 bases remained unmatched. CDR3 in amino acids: CASKSGGAYNEQFF. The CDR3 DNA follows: TGTGCCAGCAAAAGCGGGGGTGCTTACAATGAGCAGTTCTTC.

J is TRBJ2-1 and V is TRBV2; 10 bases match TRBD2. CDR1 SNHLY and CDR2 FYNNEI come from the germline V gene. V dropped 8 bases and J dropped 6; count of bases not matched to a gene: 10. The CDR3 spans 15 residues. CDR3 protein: CASDGGSGRGNEQFF. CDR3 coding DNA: TGTGCCAGCGACGGGGGAAGCGGGAGGGGCAATGAGCAGTTCTTC.

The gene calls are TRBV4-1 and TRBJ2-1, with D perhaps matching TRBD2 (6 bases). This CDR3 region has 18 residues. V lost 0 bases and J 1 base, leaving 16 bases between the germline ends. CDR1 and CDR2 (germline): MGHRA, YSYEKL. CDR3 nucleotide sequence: TGCGCCAGCAGCCAAGAGTTAGCGGATGAACTATCCTACAATGAGCAGTTCTTC. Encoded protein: CASSQELADELSYNEQFF.

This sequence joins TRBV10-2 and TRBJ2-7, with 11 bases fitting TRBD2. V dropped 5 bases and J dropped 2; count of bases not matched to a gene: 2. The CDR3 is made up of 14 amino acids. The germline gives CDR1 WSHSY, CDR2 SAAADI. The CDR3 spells CASSQTSGAYEQYF. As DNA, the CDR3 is TGCGCCAGCAGTCAGACTAGCGGGGCCTACGAGCAGTACTTC.

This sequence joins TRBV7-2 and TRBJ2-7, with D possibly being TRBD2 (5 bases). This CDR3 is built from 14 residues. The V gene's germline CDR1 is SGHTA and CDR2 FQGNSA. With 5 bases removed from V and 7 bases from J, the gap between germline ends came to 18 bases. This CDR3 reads CASSPRTGLGEQYF. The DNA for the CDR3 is TGTGCCAGCAGCCCACGGACTGGCTTGGGGGAGCAGTACTTC.

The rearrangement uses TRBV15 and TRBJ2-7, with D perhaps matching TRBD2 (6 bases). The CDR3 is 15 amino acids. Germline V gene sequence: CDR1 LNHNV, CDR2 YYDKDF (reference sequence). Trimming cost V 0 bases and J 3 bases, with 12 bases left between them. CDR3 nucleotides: TGTGCCACCAGCAGAGATATGGGGGGTGTCTACGAGCAGTACTTC. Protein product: CATSRDMGGVYEQYF.

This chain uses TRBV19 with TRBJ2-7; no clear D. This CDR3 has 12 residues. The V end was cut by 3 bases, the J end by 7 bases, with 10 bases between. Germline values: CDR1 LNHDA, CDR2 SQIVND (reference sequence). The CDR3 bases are TGTGCCAGTAGTATTCCCCTCGGTGAGCAGTACTTC. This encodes CASSIPLGEQYF.

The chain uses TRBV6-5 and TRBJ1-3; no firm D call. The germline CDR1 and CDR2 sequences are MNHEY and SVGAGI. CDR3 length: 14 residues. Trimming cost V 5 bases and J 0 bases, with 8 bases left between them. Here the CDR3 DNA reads TGTGCCAGCAGTGGACTATACTCTGGAAACACCATATATTTT. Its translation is CASSGLYSGNTIYF.

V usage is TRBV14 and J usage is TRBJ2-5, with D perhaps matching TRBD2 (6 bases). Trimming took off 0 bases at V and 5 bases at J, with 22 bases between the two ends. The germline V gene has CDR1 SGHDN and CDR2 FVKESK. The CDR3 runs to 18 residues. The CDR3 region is CASSQDVRGDPWMETQYF. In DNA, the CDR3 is TGTGCCAGCAGCCAAGACGTCCGCGGGGACCCTTGGATGGAGACCCAGTACTTC.

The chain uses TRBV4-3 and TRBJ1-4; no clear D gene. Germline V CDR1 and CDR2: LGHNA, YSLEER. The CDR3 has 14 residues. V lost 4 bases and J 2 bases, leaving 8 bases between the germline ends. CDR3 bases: TGCGCCAGCAGCCCCGGGAGGACTAATGAAAAACTGTTTTTT. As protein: CASSPGRTNEKLFF.

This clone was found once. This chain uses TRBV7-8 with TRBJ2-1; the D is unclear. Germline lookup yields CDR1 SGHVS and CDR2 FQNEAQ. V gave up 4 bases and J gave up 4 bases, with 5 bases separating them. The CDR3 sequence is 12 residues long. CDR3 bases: TGTGCCAGCAGCTCGCGTTACAATGAGCAGTTCTTC. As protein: CASSSRYNEQFF. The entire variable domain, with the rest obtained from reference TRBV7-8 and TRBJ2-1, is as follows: GAGVSQSPRYKVAKRGQDVALRCDPISGHVSLFWYQQALGQGPEFLTYFQNEAQLDKSGLPSDRFFAERPEGSVSTLKIQRTQQEDSAVYLCASSSRYNEQFFGPGTRLTVL.

Written as DNA, the CDR3 is TGTGCCAGTCAGCCGGGACAGGGGGCAACCGGGGAGCTGTTTTTT. It yields the protein CASQPGQGATGELFF. V is TRBV7-9 and J is TRBJ2-2; 12 bases map to TRBD1. Germline V gene sequence: CDR1 SEHNR, CDR2 FQNEAQ (reference sequence). CDR3 length: 15 amino acids. V was clipped by 9 bases and J by 5 bases; unmatched bases: 7.

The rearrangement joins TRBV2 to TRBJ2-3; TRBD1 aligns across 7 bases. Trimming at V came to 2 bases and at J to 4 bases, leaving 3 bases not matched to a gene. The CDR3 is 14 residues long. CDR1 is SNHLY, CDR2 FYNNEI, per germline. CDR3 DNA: TGTGCCAGCAGTGAACAAGGGGGCCCAGATACGCAGTATTTT. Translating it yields CASSEQGGPDTQYF.

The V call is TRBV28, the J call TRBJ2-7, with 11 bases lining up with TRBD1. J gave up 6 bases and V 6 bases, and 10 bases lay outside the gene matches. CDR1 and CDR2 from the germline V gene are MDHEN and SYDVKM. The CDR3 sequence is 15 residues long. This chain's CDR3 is CASRRPGQGGPEQYF. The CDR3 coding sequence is TGTGCCAGCAGAAGGCCGGGACAGGGGGGTCCCGAGCAGTACTTC.

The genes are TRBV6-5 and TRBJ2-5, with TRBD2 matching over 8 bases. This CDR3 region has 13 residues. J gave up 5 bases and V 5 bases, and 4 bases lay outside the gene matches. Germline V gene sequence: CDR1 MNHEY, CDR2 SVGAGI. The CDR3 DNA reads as TGTGCCAGCAGTGGTAGCGGGACGGAGACCCAGTACTTC. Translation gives CASSGSGTETQYF.

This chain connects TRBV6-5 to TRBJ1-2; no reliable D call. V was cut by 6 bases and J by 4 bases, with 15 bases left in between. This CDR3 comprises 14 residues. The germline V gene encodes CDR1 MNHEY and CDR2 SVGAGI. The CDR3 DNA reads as TGTGCCAGCAGACTTCGGACTATGGGCTATGGCTACACCTTC. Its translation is CASRLRTMGYGYTF.